This T cell receptor beta chain was captured by sequencing in a study of CD8 T cells in Susac syndrome. Sequencing of TCR beta was carried out in blood CD8+ and CD4+ T cells. RNA, at roughly 0.45 to 1 ug, was reverse transcribed with random hexamers. Amplification of the TCR beta CDR3 was carried out by immunoSEQ multiplex PCR, which spanned a total of 54 Vbeta and 13 Jbeta segments. TCRdb independently ran MiXCR on the immunoSEQ multiplex PCR reads; one entry per CDR3 protein. The data hold around 200,000 distinct CDR3 sequences, with roughly 94% observed a single time. The V gene's germline CDR1 is LNHDA and CDR2 SQIVND (reference sequence). V was cut by 7 bases and J by 4 bases, with 16 bases left in between. The CDR3 consists of 14 residues.

Sequenced input: CD4+ T cells from PBMCs. The rearrangement links TRBV19 to TRBJ1-2, with D possibly matching TRBD1 (6 bases). The receptor was isolated from a human donor with multiple sclerosis. This chain's CDR3 is CASKPAPGAYGYTF. For the CDR3, the DNA is TGTGCCAGTAAGCCGGCCCCGGGGGCCTATGGCTACACCTTC.